Sequencing of this TCR beta chain was carried out in a study of beta chain features in type 1 diabetes. Overall study: All of the samples together had more than 95 million sorted cells examined. Study results and caveats: Within patients, naive, central memory and Treg TCRB repertoires seemed more similar than within healthy donors.

About this clone itself: The target antigen is unknown.

Expressed TCRB transcripts got sequenced, as all isolated RNA was reverse transcribed. An average of around 3.9 million reads was obtained for naive, central memory and regulatory T cell samples. TCRdb's table, derived via immunoSEQ multiplex PCR, lists solely in-frame clones and lacks some. The sample shows about 240,000 clones, 27% of them seen only once. CD45RO/CCR7/CD25/CD127/CD95/CD27 separated CD4+ naive, central memory, regulatory and stem cell-like memory cells by sorting. Sample: central memory CD4+ T cells from blood. The source is a man aged 30 to 39 in good health.

In nucleotides, the CDR3 is TGTGCCTGGGCCGGCGGGACATTTACTGGCTACACCTTC. Its protein is CAWAGGTFTGYTF. The chain recombines TRBV30 with TRBJ1-2, with a tentative D call TRBD1 (6 bases). Trimming removed 5 bases at V and 7 bases at J, with 17 bases between. Germline CDR1 and CDR2: GTSNPN and SVGIG (reference sequence). The CDR3 contains 13 residues.